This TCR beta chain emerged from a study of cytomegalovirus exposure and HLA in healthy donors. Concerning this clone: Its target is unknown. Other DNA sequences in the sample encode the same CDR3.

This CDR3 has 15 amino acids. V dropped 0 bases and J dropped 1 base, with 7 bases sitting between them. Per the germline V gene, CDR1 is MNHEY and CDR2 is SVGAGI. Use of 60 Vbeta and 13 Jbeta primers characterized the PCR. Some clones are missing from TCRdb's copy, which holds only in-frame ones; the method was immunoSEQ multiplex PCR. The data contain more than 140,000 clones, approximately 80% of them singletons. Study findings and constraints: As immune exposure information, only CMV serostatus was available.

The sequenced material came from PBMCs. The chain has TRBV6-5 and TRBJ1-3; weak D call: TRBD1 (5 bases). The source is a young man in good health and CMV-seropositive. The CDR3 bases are TGTGCCAGCAGTTACTCGGGGGGATCTGGAAACACCATATATTTT. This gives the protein CASSYSGGSGNTIYF.